This T cell receptor beta chain comes out of a study of T cell responses to AZD1222 COVID-19 vaccine listed by TCRdb under 2021. About the study as a whole: AZD1222 recipients with second doses at about 4 weeks or about 12 weeks were pooled, because spike-specific TCR depth and breadth did not differ between schedules. TCR sequencing was performed for 230 to 250 trial participants, of whom around 200 were given two doses of AZD1222 and around 25 were given two doses of MenACWY control vaccine. Trial participants were enrolled into age subgroups of 18-55, 56-69 and 70-plus years, which contained 148, 28 and 57 TCR-sequenced participants, respectively.

This clone was seen a single time. It lacks a known antigen. Qualities for individual bases were not recorded, and no much larger clone is one base off. The CDR3 regions of human TCRbeta chains were subjected to immunosequencing. The study's own analysis went as follows. Repertoire TCRs were checked for matches against a reference library of SARS-CoV-2-specific TCRs that had been generated using the MIRA antigen-specificity platform. Breadth was defined as the fraction of unique TCRs that were SARS-CoV-2-associated, and depth was defined as the fraction of total T cells that were SARS-CoV-2-associated. Using the MIRA data, each spike-specific TCR was assigned both to the spike region to which the TCR was reactive and to a CD4 or CD8 class. Log10-transformed breadth and depth values were compared by one-way ANOVA with Sidak's multiple comparisons tests. In TCRdb, the immuneACCESS table is reduced to in-frame sequences with V and J assigned. These tables do not hold every clone; where another copy was compared, an unresolved V gene accounts for under half, and the others remain unexplained. Clone size and the V and J calls come from that table; the DNA yielded D and trimming. This sample comprises 95,000 to 100,000 clones, more than 70% of them detected only once. 1.2% to 1.5% of the sample rests with the top ten.

This specimen's time point label, per the study, means: baseline before first vaccination. Vaccinee samples came from UK trials COV001 and COV002, including a single-blind randomized controlled phase 2/3 trial of AZD1222 (ChAdOx1 nCoV-19) in healthy adults. For TCRbeta chain sequencing, PBMC samples from trial participants were taken at day 0 and at day 28 after the second dose. According to the germline V gene (reference sequence), CDR1 reads LNHDA and CDR2 reads SQIVND. From the cysteine through the phenylalanine, the CDR3 covers 14 amino acids. Left in the record is the CDR3 DNA by itself, 42 bases read in frame from the first base. V was cut back by 7 bases and J by 0 bases, leaving a gap of 9 bases between them. What the work shows at the level of the full study, not this receptor alone: In the small 56-69-year group, the increase in depth fell short of significance, most likely because of low power. Conclusions about previously exposed vaccinees are limited, since just a handful of AZD1222 recipients were seropositive for SARS-CoV-2 at baseline. CD4 TCRs associated with the vaccine covered the entire spike protein, and the dominant responses were in regions 160-218 and 743-854. Participants were mostly white British, with more females than males. The authors suggested clonal diversity may have been underestimated. Nearly half of unique spike-specific TCRs reportedly recognized epitopes outside regions mutated in the B.1.351 and B.1.1.7 variants. No day 14 peak-response samples were available, so repertoires were characterized only after the peak T cell response. After two AZD1222 doses, both the breadth and the depth of spike-specific TCRs were significantly higher than at day 0 and than in MenACWY recipients.

The chain couples TRBV19 to TRBJ1-4; TRBD1 is a possible D gene, resting on 5 matching bases. This sequence originates from an adult in good health. The specimen comprised peripheral blood, sampled on day 0 of AZD1222 vaccination. In nucleotide form, the sequence is TGTGCCAGTACGCAGGGTTCAACTAATGAAAAACTGTTTTTT. This translates into CASTQGSTNEKLFF.